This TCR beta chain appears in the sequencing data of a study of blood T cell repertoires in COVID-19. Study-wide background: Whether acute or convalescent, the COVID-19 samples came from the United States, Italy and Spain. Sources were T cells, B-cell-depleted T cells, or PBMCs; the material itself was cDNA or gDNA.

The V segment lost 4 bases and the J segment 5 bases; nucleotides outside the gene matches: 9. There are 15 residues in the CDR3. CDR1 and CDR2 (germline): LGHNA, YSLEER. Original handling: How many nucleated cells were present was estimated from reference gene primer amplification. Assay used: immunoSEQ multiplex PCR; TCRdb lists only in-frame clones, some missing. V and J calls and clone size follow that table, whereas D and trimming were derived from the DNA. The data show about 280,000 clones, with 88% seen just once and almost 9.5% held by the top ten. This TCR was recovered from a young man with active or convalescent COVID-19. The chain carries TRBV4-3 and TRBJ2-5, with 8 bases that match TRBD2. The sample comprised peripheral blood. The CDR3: CASSLSGGAGETQYF. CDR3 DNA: TGCGCCAGCAGCCTATCCGGGGGGGCCGGGGAGACCCAGTACTTC.